This TCR beta chain was found in a study of T cells in narcolepsy. Repertoires were generated with immunoSEQ multiplex PCR, while TCRdb's copy carries only in-frame clones and drops some. Altogether more than 2,000 clones are present, about 27% being singletons, with the ten largest covering roughly 4.5%. By sample share, this clone is medium-sized. Its antigen is currently unknown. The CDR3 spans 13 residues. Germline CDR1 and CDR2: WSHSY and SAAADI. V dropped 5 bases and J dropped 5 bases, with 10 bases sitting between them. Study findings and constraints: Blood of same and different patients, but not healthy controls, reportedly held recurring autoreactive clonotypes.

The specimen sequenced was cultured CD4+ T cells from cerebrospinal fluid. This clonotype originated in a human donor with narcolepsy. The chain recombines TRBV10-2 with TRBJ1-5; D is undetermined. The CDR3 coding sequence is TGCGCCAGCAGTACTGAGAGGGATCAGCCCCAGCATTTT. Encoded protein: CASSTERDQPQHF.